What follows are 11 T cell receptor beta chains derived from one specimen sequenced in a study of blood T cell repertoires in COVID-19. Libraries were prepared by immunoSEQ multiplex PCR; TCRdb keeps only in-frame clonotypes and omits some of them. The data show roughly 120,000 clones, approximately 89% seen once. Sequenced input: peripheral blood. These receptors were taken from a man aged 35-49 years with acute or convalescent COVID-19.

J is TRBJ2-7 and V is TRBV3-1 (or the pseudogene TRBV3-2); TRBD2 matches at 11 bases. Germline CDR1 is LGHDT and CDR2 is YNNKEL (reference sequence). The CDR3 runs 14 residues. The junction had 4 bases not matched to a gene; V was cut back by 6 bases and J by 3 bases. CDR3 region: CASSLTSGSYEQYF. The CDR3 region has the DNA TGTGCCAGCAGTCTTACTAGCGGGAGCTACGAGCAGTACTTC.

This clone was seen a single time. The V call is TRBV27, the J call TRBJ1-3, with D perhaps matching TRBD1 (6 bases). The germline gives CDR1 MNHEY, CDR2 SMNVEV (reference sequence). V lost 3 bases, J lost 0 bases, and 6 bases lay in between. The length of the CDR3 is 14 residues. The CDR3 DNA reads TGTGCCAGCAGTTTCAGGGGCTCTGGAAACACCATATATTTT. It is translated as CASSFRGSGNTIYF.

V gene TRBV19 combines with J gene TRBJ1-2; 9 nucleotides agree with TRBD1. The CDR3 sequence is 13 residues long. Germline CDR1 reads LNHDA; CDR2 reads SQIVND (reference sequence). After removal of 8 bases from V and 8 bases from J, the junction contained 9 bases not matched to a gene. CDR3 bases: TGTGCCAGTGAGACCAGGGACAGGGTCGGCTACACCTTC. It specifies CASETRDRVGYTF.

The chain carries TRBV29-1 and TRBJ1-4; TRBD1 matches at 11 bases. Germline values: CDR1 SQVTM, CDR2 ANQGSEA. This CDR3 is 13 amino acids long. V shed 7 bases, J shed 4 bases, and the junction held 2 bases outside the gene matches. The CDR3 sequence: CSAGTGGNEKLFF. The DNA of the CDR3 is TGCAGCGCGGGGACAGGGGGTAATGAAAAACTGTTTTTT.

The CDR3 sequence is CASSPRSSGNTIYF. The DNA for the CDR3 is TGTGCCAGCAGCCCACGGAGCTCTGGAAACACCATATATTTT. This chain connects TRBV27 to TRBJ1-3; D is ambiguous. Germline CDR1 reads MNHEY; CDR2 reads SMNVEV (reference sequence). The CDR3 covers 14 residues. Deletions cut 6 bases from V and 0 bases from J, with 9 bases between.

The chain carries TRBV9 and TRBJ2-3; 9 bases are shared with TRBD2. The germline gives CDR1 SGDLS, CDR2 YYNGEE. V was clipped by 4 bases and J by 4 bases; unmatched bases: 4. The CDR3 runs to 14 residues. This chain's CDR3 is CASSTGTSSDTQYF. The CDR3 DNA sequence: TGTGCCAGCAGCACGGGGACTAGCTCAGATACGCAGTATTTT.

The V call is TRBV18, the J call TRBJ2-5, with D uncertain. This CDR3 comprises 13 residues. Germline values: CDR1 KGHSH, CDR2 LQKENI. V gave up 1 base and J gave up 3 bases, with 6 bases separating them. The CDR3 protein is CASSPLPEETQYF. The CDR3 nucleotides are TGTGCCAGCTCACCACTTCCCGAAGAGACCCAGTACTTC.

This chain connects TRBV27 to TRBJ1-2; D possibly corresponds to TRBD1 (6 bases). CDR3 length: 16 amino acids. V lost 8 bases and J lost 2, with 21 bases in between. Germline-derived CDR1 and CDR2 are MNHEY and SMNVEV (reference sequence). The CDR3: CASGKGGARGNYGYTF. Written as DNA, the CDR3 is TGTGCCAGCGGGAAGGGGGGGGCGCGAGGGAACTATGGCTACACCTTC.

The CDR3 here is CASSVDGQGIYGYTF. CDR3 nucleotide sequence: TGTGCCAGCAGCGTGGACGGACAGGGCATCTATGGCTACACCTTC. This sequence joins TRBV9 and TRBJ1-2; 8 bases are a match to TRBD1. This CDR3 region has 15 residues. CDR1 SGDLS and CDR2 YYNGEE come from the germline V gene. The V gene end was trimmed by 2 bases and the J gene end by 4 bases; junction bases not matched to a gene: 7.

This chain uses TRBV27 with TRBJ1-4, with a weak D call TRBD1 (5 bases). CDR1 and CDR2 from the germline V gene are MNHEY and SMNVEV (reference sequence). This CDR3 has 16 amino acids. The V end lost 7 bases, the J end lost 7 bases, and 22 bases lay between the germline ends. The CDR3 DNA follows: TGTGCCAGCACCAATAATGCGGGGCAGATGGGTGAAAAACTGTTTTTT. It specifies CASTNNAGQMGEKLFF.

The rearrangement uses TRBV6-1 and TRBJ2-3; D is undetermined. Germline V gene sequence: CDR1 MNHNS, CDR2 SASEGT. V dropped 0 bases and J dropped 2 bases, with 12 bases sitting between them. The CDR3 is 16 amino acids. The CDR3 DNA is TGTGCCAGCAGTGAAGCGGCTCTAGAATACACAGATACGCAGTATTTT. It yields the protein CASSEAALEYTDTQYF.